A selection of T cell receptor beta chains follows, all from one sample in a study of blood T cell repertoires in COVID-19. TCRdb's copy holds only in-frame clones and misses some; the assay was immunoSEQ multiplex PCR. This sample has 25,000 to 30,000 clones, with 88% found just once. What was sequenced was peripheral blood. Receptors originate from a man aged 65 to 85 with acute or convalescent COVID-19. The CDR3 runs from the conserved cysteine through the conserved F or W. A D gene is named only where the DNA matches it firmly. Only part of the rows carry a size: once, few, many, or a class if the clone is expanded.

length: 16
D: TRBD2
J: TRBJ2-3
V: TRBV7-9
size: NA
CDR3: CASSLGGAGGADTQYF
DNA: TGTGCCAGCAGCTTGGGGGGAGCGGGAGGAGCAGATACGCAGTATTTT

length: 15
D: NA
J: TRBJ1-3
V: TRBV5-4
size: NA
CDR3: CASSLAGVSGNTIYF
DNA: TGTGCCAGCAGCTTGGCGGGGGTTTCTGGAAACACCATATATTTT

length: 12
D: NA
J: TRBJ1-2
V: TRBV5-6
size: NA
CDR3: CASSLGGYGYTF
DNA: TGTGCCAGCAGCTTGGGAGGGTATGGCTACACCTTC

length: 15
D: TRBD1
J: TRBJ1-4
V: TRBV9
size: NA
CDR3: CASSGTGTGLEKLFF
DNA: TGTGCCAGCAGCGGGACCGGGACAGGACTTGAAAAACTGTTTTTT

length: 15
D: TRBD2
J: TRBJ2-7
V: TRBV9
size: NA
CDR3: CASSVSGGGGYEQYF
DNA: TGTGCCAGCAGCGTATCGGGAGGGGGAGGCTACGAGCAGTACTTC

length: 19
D: TRBD2
J: TRBJ2-3
V: TRBV6-2/TRBV6-3
size: NA
CDR3: CASSYPGSGRAKATDTQYF
DNA: TGTGCCAGCAGTTACCCCGGTAGCGGGAGGGCCAAGGCCACAGATACGCAGTATTTT

length: 16
D: NA
J: TRBJ2-6
V: TRBV5-8
size: NA
CDR3: CASSLGGGSGANVLTF
DNA: TGTGCCAGCAGCTTGGGGGGCGGCTCTGGGGCCAACGTCCTGACTTTC

length: 15
D: NA
J: TRBJ2-3
V: TRBV18
size: NA
CDR3: CASSPGQPPTDTQYF
DNA: TGTGCCAGCTCGCCCGGACAGCCGCCCACAGATACGCAGTATTTT

length: 13
D: NA
J: TRBJ1-6
V: TRBV11-3
size: NA
CDR3: CASSSGAESPLHF
DNA: TGTGCCAGCAGTTCTGGAGCGGAATCACCCCTCCACTTT

length: 14
D: TRBD1
J: TRBJ2-1
V: TRBV9
size: NA
CDR3: CASTLRGQGDEQFF
DNA: TGTGCCAGCACCTTGAGAGGACAGGGCGATGAGCAGTTCTTC

length: 14
D: TRBD1
J: TRBJ1-1
V: TRBV6-5
size: NA
CDR3: CASIDPTGTVEAFF
DNA: TGTGCCAGCATCGACCCTACCGGGACAGTTGAAGCTTTCTTT

length: 16
D: NA
J: TRBJ1-6
V: TRBV28
size: NA
CDR3: CASSLFRTEDNSPLHF
DNA: TGTGCCAGCAGTTTATTTAGGACGGAGGATAATTCACCCCTCCACTTT

length: 14
D: TRBD1
J: TRBJ2-7
V: TRBV3-1/TRBV3-2
size: once
CDR3: CASSPGQGESEQYF
DNA: TGTGCCAGCAGCCCAGGACAGGGGGAATCCGAGCAGTACTTC

length: 16
D: NA
J: TRBJ1-4
V: TRBV7-8
size: NA
CDR3: CASSPQSGEGYEKLFF
DNA: TGTGCCAGCAGCCCTCAATCGGGGGAGGGTTATGAAAAACTGTTTTTT

length: 17
D: TRBD2
J: TRBJ2-1
V: TRBV7-3
size: NA
CDR3: CASSLMARTSGYNEQFF
DNA: TGTGCCAGCAGCTTAATGGCCCGGACTAGCGGCTACAATGAGCAGTTCTTC